These T cell receptor beta chains were read from a single sample in a study of blood T cell repertoires in COVID-19. TCRdb keeps only in-frame clones here, not all; method: immunoSEQ multiplex PCR. This sample has around 220,000 clones, with approximately 84% found just once. What was sequenced was peripheral blood. These receptors were obtained from an elderly woman with COVID-19, enrolled during active disease. The CDR3 runs from the conserved cysteine through the conserved F or W. The D gene is left open where the match is weak. Clone size is given for some rows only: seen once, a few or many times, or a class if the clone is expanded.

clone_size	v_call	j_call	d_call	cdr3_aa	cdr3_nt
-	TRBV6-1	TRBJ1-6	-	CASSEALSAASPLHF	TGTGCCAGCAGTGAAGCCTTATCAGCAGCGTCACCCCTCCACTTT
few	TRBV4-1	TRBJ1-4	-	CASSQDAGKFGEKLFF	TGCGCCAGCAGCCAAGATGCGGGGAAGTTTGGGGAAAAACTGTTTTTT
-	TRBV6-5	TRBJ2-7	TRBD2	CASSYSASGAYEQYF	TGTGCCAGCAGTTACTCGGCCAGCGGGGCCTACGAGCAGTACTTC
-	TRBV4-1	TRBJ2-3	-	CASSQEPNTRVYLDTQYF	TGCGCCAGCAGCCAAGAGCCTAATACCAGGGTTTATCTGGATACGCAGTATTTT
-	TRBV3-1/TRBV3-2	TRBJ2-7	-	CASSQFSGDLYEQYF	TGTGCCAGCAGCCAGTTCAGCGGCGACCTATACGAGCAGTACTTC
-	TRBV19	TRBJ2-2	TRBD2	CASSIRPGLAGLSNTGELFF	TGTGCCAGTAGTATCCGTCCGGGACTAGCGGGGCTATCGAACACCGGGGAGCTGTTTTTT
-	TRBV5-6	TRBJ1-1	-	CASSSGFKAFF	TGTGCCAGCAGCTCAGGGTTCAAAGCTTTCTTT
-	TRBV5-6	TRBJ1-4	TRBD1	CASSSLQKTGWEEKLFF	TGTGCCAGCAGCTCCCTCCAAAAGACAGGGTGGGAAGAAAAACTGTTTTTT
-	TRBV7-6	TRBJ2-7	TRBD2	CASSLAQDTSGRNEQYF	TGTGCCAGCAGCTTAGCGCAAGATACTAGCGGGAGAAACGAGCAGTACTTC
-	TRBV4-2	TRBJ2-3	TRBD2	CASSQGTSGGTDTQYF	TGTGCCAGCAGCCAAGGAACTAGCGGGGGAACAGATACGCAGTATTTT
few	TRBV6-5	TRBJ2-1	TRBD2	CASRRTGLASNEQFF	TGTGCCAGCAGAAGGACGGGACTAGCAAGCAATGAGCAGTTCTTC
-	TRBV4-1	TRBJ1-2	-	CASSLLIAFSGYTF	TGCGCCAGCAGCCTACTAATCGCCTTCTCTGGCTACACCTTC
-	TRBV5-1	TRBJ2-5	-	CASSSGTGTRETQYF	TGCGCCAGCAGCTCGGGGACAGGGACTAGGGAGACCCAGTACTTC
-	TRBV15	TRBJ1-3	-	CATSRGQPGNTIYF	TGTGCCACCAGCCGGGGACAACCTGGAAACACCATATATTTT
-	TRBV3-1/TRBV3-2	TRBJ2-7	-	CASSQVYFYEQYF	TGTGCCAGCAGCCAAGTGTACTTCTACGAGCAGTACTTC
-	TRBV5-1	TRBJ2-7	-	CASSFTDSTYEQYF	TGCGCCAGCAGCTTCACGGACAGTACCTACGAGCAGTACTTC
-	TRBV19	TRBJ1-2	TRBD1	CASIGQGGYGYTF	TGTGCCAGTATCGGGCAGGGGGGCTATGGCTACACCTTC
few	TRBV3-1/TRBV3-2	TRBJ1-2	-	CASSQGRGNYGYTF	TGTGCCAGCAGCCAAGGAAGGGGAAACTATGGCTACACCTTC
once	TRBV5-4	TRBJ2-3	TRBD1	CASSFPRQGADTQYF	TGTGCCAGCAGCTTCCCGCGACAGGGGGCAGATACGCAGTATTTT
-	TRBV6-2/TRBV6-3	TRBJ2-7	-	CASSLPGSLNYEQYF	TGTGCCAGCAGTTTACCTGGGAGCCTTAACTACGAGCAGTACTTC
once	TRBV11-2	TRBJ1-1	TRBD1	CASSSVAIHLRGWGTEAFF	TGTGCCAGCAGCTCAGTCGCGATCCACCTCAGGGGGTGGGGCACTGAAGCTTTCTTT
-	TRBV7-3	TRBJ2-2	-	CASKPGDGELFF	TGTGCCAGCAAGCCGGGGGACGGGGAGCTGTTTTTT
-	TRBV6-6	TRBJ1-5	-	CASRQTVGLQPQHF	TGTGCCAGCAGACAAACAGTGGGGCTTCAGCCCCAGCATTTT
once	TRBV5-4	TRBJ1-3	-	CASSLGAPESGNTIYF	TGTGCCAGCAGCTTGGGGGCTCCTGAATCTGGAAACACCATATATTTT
-	TRBV5-4	TRBJ2-5	TRBD1	CASSLIQGNQETQYF	TGTGCCAGCAGCCTAATACAGGGGAACCAAGAGACCCAGTACTTC
-	TRBV5-1	TRBJ1-1	-	CASSLQPTKRGTEAFF	TGCGCCAGCAGCTTACAGCCCACCAAACGAGGGACTGAAGCTTTCTTT
-	TRBV3-1/TRBV3-2	TRBJ1-3	-	CASSQEGSSGNTIYF	TGTGCCAGCAGCCAAGAAGGGAGCTCTGGAAACACCATATATTTT
-	TRBV24-1	TRBJ2-1	TRBD2	CATSEPGGGEQFF	TGTGCCACCAGTGAGCCTGGGGGGGGTGAGCAGTTCTTC
-	TRBV7-7	TRBJ2-5	-	CASSQSRALSQETQYF	TGTGCTAGCAGCCAATCCAGGGCCCTATCACAAGAGACCCAGTACTTC
-	TRBV3-1/TRBV3-2	TRBJ2-3	-	CASSQGGAGTDTQYF	TGTGCCAGCAGCCAAGGCGGTGCCGGCACAGATACGCAGTATTTT
-	TRBV7-9	TRBJ1-1	TRBD1	CASSGTGRWTEAFF	TGTGCCAGCAGCGGGACAGGGAGGTGGACTGAAGCTTTCTTT